This paragraph covers one TCR beta chain sequence. The antigen remains unidentified. TCRdb's table, derived via immunoSEQ multiplex PCR, lists solely in-frame clones and lacks some. The sample holds some 170,000 clones, 90% seen once. The source of the sample is a study of T cell responses to AZD1222 COVID-19 vaccine. Study results and caveats: Only after the peak T cell response were repertoires sampled. The study found Spike-specific TCR breadth and depth rose after two AZD1222 doses. Among the donors, most were white British and more were female, and clonal diversity was possibly underestimated.

CDR1 is MNHEY, CDR2 SVGEGT, per germline. This CDR3 is 16 amino acids long. V lost 4 bases to trimming and J lost 4 bases; unmatched junction nucleotides: 6. This sequence originates from an adult who received the MenACWY meningococcal vaccine as a control. V and J are TRBV6-2 or TRBV6-3 and TRBJ2-2, with 10 bases aligning to TRBD1. Here the sequenced sample was peripheral blood, taken 28 days after the second dose of the MenACWY control vaccine. The DNA for the CDR3 is TGTGCCAGCAGTTTTCTCGGGACAGGGGTCACCGGGGAGCTGTTTTTT. It is translated as CASSFLGTGVTGELFF.